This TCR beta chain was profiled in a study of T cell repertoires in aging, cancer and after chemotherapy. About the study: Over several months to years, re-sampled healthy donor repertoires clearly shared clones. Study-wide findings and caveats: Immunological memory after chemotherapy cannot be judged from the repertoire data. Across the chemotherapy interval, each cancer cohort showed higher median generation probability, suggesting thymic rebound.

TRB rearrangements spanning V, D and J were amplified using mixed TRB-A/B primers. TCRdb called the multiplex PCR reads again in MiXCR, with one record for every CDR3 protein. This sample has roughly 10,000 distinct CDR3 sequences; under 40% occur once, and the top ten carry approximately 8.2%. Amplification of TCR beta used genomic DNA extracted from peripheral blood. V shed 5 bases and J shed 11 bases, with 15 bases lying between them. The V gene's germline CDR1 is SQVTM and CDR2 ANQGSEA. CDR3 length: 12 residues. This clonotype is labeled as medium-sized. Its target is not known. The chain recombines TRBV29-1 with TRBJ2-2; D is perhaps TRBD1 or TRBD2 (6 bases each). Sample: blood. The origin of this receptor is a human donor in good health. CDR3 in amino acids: CSVKGGLGELFF. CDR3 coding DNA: TGCAGCGTTAAGGGGGGTTTAGGTGAGCTGTTTTTT.